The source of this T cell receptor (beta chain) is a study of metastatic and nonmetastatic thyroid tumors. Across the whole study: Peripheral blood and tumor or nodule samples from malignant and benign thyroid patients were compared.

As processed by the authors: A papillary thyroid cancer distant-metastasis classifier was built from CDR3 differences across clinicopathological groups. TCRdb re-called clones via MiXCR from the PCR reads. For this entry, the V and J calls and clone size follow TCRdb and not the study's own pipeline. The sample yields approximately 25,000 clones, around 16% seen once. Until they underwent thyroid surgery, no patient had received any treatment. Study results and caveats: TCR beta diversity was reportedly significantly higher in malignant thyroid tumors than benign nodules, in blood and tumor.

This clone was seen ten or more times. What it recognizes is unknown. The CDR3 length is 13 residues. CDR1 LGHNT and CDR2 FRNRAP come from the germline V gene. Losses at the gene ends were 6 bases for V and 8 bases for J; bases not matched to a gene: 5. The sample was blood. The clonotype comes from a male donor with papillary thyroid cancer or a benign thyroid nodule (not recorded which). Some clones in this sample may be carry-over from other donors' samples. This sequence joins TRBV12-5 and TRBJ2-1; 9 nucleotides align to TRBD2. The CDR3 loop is CASGYSGSYEQFF. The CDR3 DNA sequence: TGTGCTAGTGGATATAGCGGGAGTTATGAGCAGTTCTTC.